Following are 26 T cell receptor beta chains from one sample sequenced in a study of cytomegalovirus exposure and HLA in healthy donors. The PCR used 60 Vbeta and 13 Jbeta primers. Method: immunoSEQ multiplex PCR; TCRdb's copy keeps in-frame clones and lacks some. The sample yields approximately 150,000 clones, approximately 80% seen once. The specimen was PBMCs. These receptors all come from a man aged 25 to 40 in good health and CMV-seronegative.

This chain links TRBV7-2 with TRBJ2-5; TRBD2 is a possible D gene (5 bases). V lost 5 bases and J 5 bases, leaving 12 bases between the germline ends. The germline V gene has CDR1 SGHTA and CDR2 FQGNSA. The CDR3 has 13 residues. The CDR3 here is CASSPGWRETQYF. The CDR3 nucleotides read TGTGCCAGCAGCCCTGGGTGGAGGGAGACCCAGTACTTC.

The genes are TRBV15 and TRBJ2-3; 10 nucleotides align to TRBD2. Germline V gene sequence: CDR1 LNHNV, CDR2 YYDKDF (reference sequence). The CDR3 runs 18 residues. The J segment lost 0 bases and the V segment lost 0 bases, leaving 6 bases of the junction unmatched. The CDR3 DNA reads TGTGCCACCAGCAGAGAGGGACTAGCGTTTCCTAGCACAGATACGCAGTATTTT. As protein: CATSREGLAFPSTDTQYF.

The chain recombines TRBV10-1 with TRBJ1-4; possibly TRBD1 for D (5 bases). Germline V CDR1 and CDR2: WNHNN, SYGVQD (reference sequence). The CDR3 has 16 residues. V lost 0 bases and J 0 bases, leaving 8 bases between the germline ends. CDR3 in DNA: TGCGCCAGCAGTGAGTCCGACAGAGCAACTAATGAAAAACTGTTTTTT. It specifies CASSESDRATNEKLFF.

Only one count was recorded for this clone. The chain couples TRBV9 to TRBJ2-3; TRBD2 might be the D (7 bases). Germline V gives CDR1 SGDLS, CDR2 YYNGEE. V was pared by 3 bases and J by 4 bases, with 18 bases between. The CDR3 has 16 amino acids. The CDR3 DNA sequence: TGTGCCAGCAGCGCCCGGAGGGGGGGCGTTGCAGATACGCAGTATTTT. Amino acids: CASSARRGGVADTQYF.

The chain recombines TRBV5-1 with TRBJ2-1, with D tentatively TRBD2 (5 bases). The CDR3 is 14 residues long. V shed 0 bases and J shed 9 bases, with 13 bases lying between them. The germline CDR1 and CDR2 sequences are SGHRS and YFSETQ. In DNA, the CDR3 is TGCGCCAGCAGCTTGGCCCGGCTAGCAGGTGAGCAGTTCTTC. It encodes CASSLARLAGEQFF.

This chain connects TRBV2 to TRBJ2-3; D not certain. Trimming took off 6 bases at V and 5 bases at J, with 6 bases between the two ends. This CDR3 is 11 amino acids long. Germline loops: CDR1 SNHLY, CDR2 FYNNEI. Here the CDR3 reads CASRRGDTQYF. The DNA for the CDR3 is TGTGCCAGCAGGCGAGGAGATACGCAGTATTTT.

J is TRBJ1-2 and V is TRBV29-1; 7 bases are a match to TRBD1. This CDR3 contains 14 residues. Germline V gene data show CDR1 as SQVTM and CDR2 as ANQGSEA. V trimming: 6 bases; J trimming: 3 bases; junction bases outside the gene matches: 10. CDR3 in DNA: TGCAGCGTGCCGACAGGGTTTCCCTACTATGGCTACACCTTC. It yields the protein CSVPTGFPYYGYTF.

This clone has a single count. The chain carries TRBV6-1 and TRBJ1-6; no firm D call. Germline assignment: CDR1 MNHNS and CDR2 SASEGT. The length of the CDR3 is 13 residues. V was shortened by 6 bases and J by 8 bases, with 11 bases between the two germline ends. The CDR3 DNA follows: TGTGCCAGCAGGTCCTACTCGGATTCACCCCTCCACTTT. It translates to CASRSYSDSPLHF.

This chain links TRBV10-3 with TRBJ1-2; D remains unclear. The CDR3 extends over 12 amino acids. V lost 2 bases and J 5 bases, leaving 6 bases between the germline ends. Germline assignment: CDR1 ENHRY and CDR2 SYGVKD. CDR3 nucleotides: TGTGCCATCAGTGAGAGCCTTTATGGCTACACCTTC. This encodes CAISESLYGYTF.

The J gene is TRBJ2-7, the V gene TRBV7-9; D might be TRBD2 (6 bases). The germline CDR1 and CDR2 sequences are SEHNR and FQNEAQ (reference sequence). The CDR3 is 14 residues long. The V end was cut by 4 bases, the J end by 3 bases, with 13 bases between. As DNA, the CDR3 is TGTGCCAGCAGCTCTAGCGCCCGGGGCTACGAGCAGTACTTC. It translates to CASSSSARGYEQYF.

This chain links TRBV27 with TRBJ2-7; TRBD1 matches at 10 bases. The J segment lost 5 bases and the V segment lost 7 bases, leaving 8 bases of the junction unmatched. Germline values: CDR1 MNHEY, CDR2 SMNVEV (reference sequence). The CDR3 contains 14 residues. CDR3 nucleotide sequence: TGTGCCAGCACCGGGACAGGGGAAACCCACGAGCAGTACTTC. It specifies CASTGTGETHEQYF.

This clone has only one observation. The gene calls are TRBV18 and TRBJ1-5, with D perhaps matching TRBD1 (6 bases). This CDR3 has 14 amino acids. Germline V gives CDR1 KGHSH, CDR2 LQKENI. V was trimmed by 3 bases and J by 7 bases, leaving 13 bases between them. The CDR3 reads CASSPQAGEQPQHF. CDR3 sequence (DNA): TGTGCCAGCTCACCTCAGGCAGGGGAGCAGCCCCAGCATTTT.

This clone was observed a few times. The chain is built from TRBV2 and TRBJ2-1; 8 bases align to TRBD1. The CDR3 length is 17 residues. The ends lost 7 bases at V and 8 bases at J; junction bases unmatched: 19. Looked up from germline, CDR1 is SNHLY and CDR2 is FYNNEI. The CDR3 nucleotides are TGTGCCAGCATCCCCGCGGGGTGGCAGGGGGCGAATGATGAGCAGTTCTTC. It yields the protein CASIPAGWQGANDEQFF.

V and J are TRBV5-6 and TRBJ1-2; 8 bases match TRBD1. V trimming: 5 bases; J trimming: 6 bases; junction bases outside the gene matches: 12. The CDR3 spans 15 residues. Germline loops: CDR1 SGHDT, CDR2 YYEEEE. The CDR3 reads CASRTQDRDWNGYTF. CDR3 DNA sequence: TGTGCCAGCAGGACTCAGGACAGGGACTGGAATGGCTACACCTTC.

The rearrangement joins TRBV19 to TRBJ2-1; D is undetermined. Trimming stripped 10 bases from V and 0 bases from J, with 28 bases between. The CDR3 length is 19 residues. CDR1 LNHDA and CDR2 SQIVND come from the germline V gene (reference sequence). The CDR3 nucleotides are TGTGCCACCACCCCTTTGAGGTGGAACCCCCGGAGCTCCTACAATGAGCAGTTCTTC. Its translation is CATTPLRWNPRSSYNEQFF.

For the CDR3, the DNA is TGTGCCAGCAGCGTGGCAGGGGGCCAAAAGTCACCCCTCCACTTT. Its protein product is CASSVAGGQKSPLHF. The rearrangement joins TRBV9 to TRBJ1-6, with 8 bases matching TRBD1. Germline CDR1 SGDLS, CDR2 YYNGEE. J lost 10 bases, V lost 2 bases, and 8 bases had no gene match. The CDR3 totals 15 residues.

The chain couples TRBV28 to TRBJ2-3; 10 positions agree with TRBD2. CDR1 and CDR2 (germline): MDHEN, SYDVKM. V trimming: 5 bases; J trimming: 4 bases; junction bases outside the gene matches: 9. This CDR3 spans 16 amino acids. The CDR3 DNA is TGTGCCAGCAGTCCCCTAGCGGGAGCTATCTCAGATACGCAGTATTTT. Translating it yields CASSPLAGAISDTQYF.

The chain is built from TRBV19 and TRBJ2-1; D might be TRBD1 (6 bases). CDR3 length equals 14 residues. Germline assignment: CDR1 LNHDA and CDR2 SQIVND (reference sequence). Trimming stripped 9 bases from V and 2 bases from J, with 14 bases between. CDR3 DNA sequence: TGTGCCAGCCGAACAGGGTCCGCCTACAATGAGCAGTTCTTC. Its protein is CASRTGSAYNEQFF. The full variable domain, in which reference TRBV19 and TRBJ2-1 provide the parts outside the CDR3, is DGGITQSPKYLFRKEGQNVTLSCEQNLNHDAMYWYRQDPGQGLRLIYYSQIVNDFQKGDIAEGYSVSREKKESFPLTVTSAQKNPTAFYLCASRTGSAYNEQFFGPGTRLTVL.

The CDR3 coding sequence is TGTGCCATCAGTCAAGACAGGGTAAGAGGCACTGAAGCTTTCTTT. Residues: CAISQDRVRGTEAFF. This chain joins TRBV10-3 and TRBJ1-1; TRBD1 agrees at 7 bases. Per germline, CDR1 ENHRY and CDR2 SYGVKD. With V trimmed by 5 bases and J by 4 bases, 10 bases remained unmatched. The CDR3 is made up of 15 amino acids.

This clone occurred a few times. The junction departs from the called germline gene at one end, perhaps through a read error. The V call is TRBV7-9, the J call TRBJ2-7, with D possibly TRBD2 on 5 matching bases. CDR3 length equals 16 residues. Germline values: CDR1 SEHNR, CDR2 FQNEAQ (reference sequence). CDR3 sequence reads: CSSSLVEVGSHGEQYF. As DNA, the CDR3 is TGTTCCAGCAGCTTAGTTGAGGTAGGGAGTCACGGCGAGCAGTACTTC. The full variable domain, its missing parts supplied by reference TRBV7-9 and TRBJ2-7, is DTGVSQNPRHKITKRGQNVTFRCDPISEHNRLYWYRQTLGQGPEFLTYFQNEAQLEKSRLLSDRFSAERPKGSFSTLEIQRTEQGDSAMYLCSSSLVEVGSHGEQYFGPGTRLTVT.

The V gene is TRBV28, the J gene TRBJ1-2; tentatively, D is TRBD1 (5 bases). CDR1 MDHEN and CDR2 SYDVKM come from the germline V gene. Trimming cost V 7 bases and J 4 bases, with 16 bases left between them. The CDR3 spans 14 residues. The CDR3 bases are TGTGCCAGCATCCTACGGGCAGGGTTCTATGGCTACACCTTC. Amino acids: CASILRAGFYGYTF.

J is TRBJ1-3 and V is TRBV4-1; possibly TRBD1 for D (5 bases). CDR1 is MGHRA, CDR2 YSYEKL, per germline. V gave up 0 bases and J gave up 5 bases, with 17 bases separating them. This CDR3 contains 17 residues. The CDR3 DNA sequence: TGCGCCAGCAGCCAAGAATCCCAGGGTTTCGTGCGAAACACCATATATTTT. Its translation is CASSQESQGFVRNTIYF.

The V and J genes are TRBV5-8 and TRBJ2-7; TRBD1 aligns across 9 bases. J gave up 3 bases and V 4 bases, and 2 bases lay outside the gene matches. The CDR3 is 13 amino acids. Germline V gene lookup returns CDR1 SGHTS and CDR2 YDEGEE. The DNA for the CDR3 is TGTGCCAGCAGCCGGGACAGGGACTACGAGCAGTACTTC. Translated, it gives CASSRDRDYEQYF. The whole variable domain, remainder taken from reference TRBV5-8 and TRBJ2-7, is EAGVTQSPTHLIKTRGQQATLRCSPISGHTSVYWYQQALGLGLQFLLWYDEGEERNRGNFPPRFSGRQFPNYSSELNVNALELEDSALYLCASSRDRDYEQYFGPGTRLTVT.

The chain carries TRBV6-5 and TRBJ1-2; unclear D gene. Deletions cut 5 bases from V and 2 bases from J, with 9 bases between. Per germline, CDR1 MNHEY and CDR2 SVGAGI. The CDR3 totals 13 residues. The CDR3 protein is CASSLAANYGYTF. CDR3 coding DNA: TGTGCCAGCAGTCTCGCGGCGAACTATGGCTACACCTTC.

This chain links TRBV2 with TRBJ2-7, with D possibly TRBD1 on 5 matching bases. Germline CDR1 SNHLY, CDR2 FYNNEI. V was trimmed by 8 bases and J by 3 bases, leaving 8 bases between them. The CDR3 is 11 residues long. The CDR3 bases are TGTGCCAGCGCAGGGAACTACGAGCAGTACTTC. Protein: CASAGNYEQYF.

The chain is built from TRBV7-2 and TRBJ2-7; D not certain. V shed 1 base and J shed 2 bases, with 12 bases lying between them. The CDR3 is 15 residues long. Germline CDR1 and CDR2: SGHTA and FQGNSA. In DNA form, the CDR3 reads TGTGCCAGCAGCTTAGTGTCCGCGCAAACCTACGAGCAGTACTTC. It specifies CASSLVSAQTYEQYF.